This TCR beta chain was identified in a study of CD4+ T cells in melanoma. Study-wide points: Neoantigen-specific CD4+ T cells in melanoma reportedly had diverse differentiation states.

Sequencing was performed with immunoSEQ multiplex PCR; in TCRdb, only in-frame clones are kept and a portion is missing. The repertoire holds around 110,000 clones, with 92% as singletons. Trimming took 3 bases from V and 2 from J, leaving 8 bases between them. CDR1 and CDR2 (germline): SEHNR, FQNEAQ (reference sequence). The CDR3 contains 13 residues. With respect to this clone: What it binds is unknown. Other DNA sequences in the same sample also yield this CDR3.

V usage is TRBV7-9 and J usage is TRBJ2-7; no clear D. This TCR was recovered from a human donor with melanoma. The specimen was peripheral blood. The CDR3 nucleotides are TGTGCCAGCAGCTTGGCTGGAACCTACGAGCAGTACTTC. It is translated as CASSLAGTYEQYF.